This TCR beta chain came from a study of T cells after yellow fever vaccination. TCRdb independently ran MiXCR on the 5' RACE reads; one entry per CDR3 protein. The data hold some 560,000 distinct CDR3 sequences, with roughly 21% observed a single time. Study-level findings and limits: Post-booster samples contained most primary-vaccination clones (nearly 98% CD4, about 90% CD8).

Regarding this clonotype: Its antigen is undetermined.

The CDR3 loop spans 17 amino acids. Germline V gene lookup returns CDR1 DFQATT and CDR2 SNEGSKA (reference sequence). The ends lost 6 bases at V and 0 bases at J; junction bases unmatched: 13. This TCR came from a man aged 25-45 years who received the YFV17D yellow fever vaccine. The sequencing used PBMCs, collected 15 days after the yellow fever booster vaccination. The chain recombines TRBV20-1 with TRBJ2-3; 9 positions match TRBD2. The chain's CDR3 is CSARSKTSGSSTDTQYF. In DNA, the CDR3 is TGCAGTGCCCGCTCTAAGACTAGCGGATCTAGCACAGATACGCAGTATTTT.